A single TCR beta chain is shown here with its context. Other nucleotide sequences in the sample specify the same CDR3. The data belong to a study of technical replicates of blood from a few donors. Measured with immunoSEQ multiplex PCR; TCRdb has only the in-frame clones, and not every one. The sample holds 65,000 to 90,000 clones, over 95% seen once. This sequence originates from a human donor in good health. The specimen sequenced was T cells isolated from PBMCs.

The CDR3 sequence is CASSLGGDQPQHF. The CDR3 nucleotides read TGCGCCAGCAGCTTGGGGGGGGACCAGCCCCAGCATTTT. This chain joins TRBV5-1 and TRBJ1-5; D might be TRBD1 (5 bases). Trimming removed 0 bases from V and 7 bases from J, with 8 bases in between. Looked up from germline, CDR1 is SGHRS and CDR2 is YFSETQ. The CDR3 extends over 13 amino acids. Full variable domain (remainder filled in from reference TRBV5-1 and TRBJ1-5): KAGVTQTPRYLIKTRGQQVTLSCSPISGHRSVSWYQQTPGQGLQFLFEYFSETQRNKGNFPGRFSGRQFSNSRSEMNVSTLELGDSALYLCASSLGGDQPQHFGDGTRLSIL.